This TCR beta chain was captured by sequencing in a study of graft-versus-host responses after intestinal transplantation. Study findings and constraints: The authors found GvH clones in recipient marrow, some appearing first in ileum or blood.

Worth noting for this clone: Its specificity is not known.

The germline V gene encodes CDR1 MNHEY and CDR2 SVGAGI. This CDR3 has 15 residues. V gave up 0 bases and J gave up 4 bases; unmatched junction bases: 3. The protocol was immunoSEQ multiplex PCR, while the TCRdb copy is restricted to in-frame clones and leaves out a portion. The data show about 97,000 clones, 90% seen once. The chain joins TRBV6-5 to TRBJ1-3; the match to TRBD1 covers 7 bases. This TCR derives from a human patient who received an intestinal transplant, so some T cells may come from the graft donor. Material: PBMCs, obtained 450 to 480 days after intestinal transplant. CDR3 sequence (DNA): TGTGCCAGCAGTTACTCGACAGGGCCCGGAAACACCATATATTTT. Protein: CASSYSTGPGNTIYF.